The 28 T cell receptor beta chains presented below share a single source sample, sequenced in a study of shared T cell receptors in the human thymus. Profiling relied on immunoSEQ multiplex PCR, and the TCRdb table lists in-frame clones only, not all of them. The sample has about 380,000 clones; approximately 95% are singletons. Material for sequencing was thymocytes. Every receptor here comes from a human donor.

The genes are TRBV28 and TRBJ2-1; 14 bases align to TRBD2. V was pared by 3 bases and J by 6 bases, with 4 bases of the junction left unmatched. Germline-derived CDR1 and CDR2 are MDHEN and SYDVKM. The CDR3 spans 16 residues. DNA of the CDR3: TGTGCCAGCAGTTTGTCCGGGACTAGCGGGAGCAATGAGCAGTTCTTC. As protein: CASSLSGTSGSNEQFF.

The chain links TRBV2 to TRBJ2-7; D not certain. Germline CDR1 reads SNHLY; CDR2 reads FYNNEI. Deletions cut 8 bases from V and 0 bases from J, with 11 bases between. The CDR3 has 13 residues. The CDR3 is CASWTVGSYEQYF. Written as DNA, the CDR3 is TGTGCCAGCTGGACGGTGGGCTCCTACGAGCAGTACTTC.

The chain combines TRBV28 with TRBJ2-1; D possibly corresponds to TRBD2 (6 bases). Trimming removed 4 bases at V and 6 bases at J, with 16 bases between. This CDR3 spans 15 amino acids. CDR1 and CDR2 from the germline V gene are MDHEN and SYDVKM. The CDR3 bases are TGTGCCAGCAGTTACGGGGGAGAGGGCCGCAATGAGCAGTTCTTC. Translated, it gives CASSYGGEGRNEQFF.

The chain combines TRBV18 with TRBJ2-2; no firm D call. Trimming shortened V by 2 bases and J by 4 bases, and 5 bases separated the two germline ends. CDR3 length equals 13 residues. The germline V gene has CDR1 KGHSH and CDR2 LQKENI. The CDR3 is CASSPVSTGELFF. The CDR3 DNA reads TGTGCCAGCTCACCAGTCAGCACCGGGGAGCTGTTTTTT.

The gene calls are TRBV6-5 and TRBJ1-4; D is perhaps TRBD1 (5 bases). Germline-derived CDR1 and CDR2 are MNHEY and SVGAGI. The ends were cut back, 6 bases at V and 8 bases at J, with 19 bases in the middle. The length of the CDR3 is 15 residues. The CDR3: CASRPVGATGEKLFF. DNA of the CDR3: TGTGCCAGCAGGCCCGTCGGGGCAACTGGGGAAAAACTGTTTTTT.

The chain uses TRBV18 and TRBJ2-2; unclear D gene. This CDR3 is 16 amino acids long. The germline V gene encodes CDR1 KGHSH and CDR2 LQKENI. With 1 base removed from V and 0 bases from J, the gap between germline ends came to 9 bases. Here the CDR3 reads CASSPRQHANTGELFF. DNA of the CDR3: TGTGCCAGCTCACCACGACAACACGCGAACACCGGGGAGCTGTTTTTT.

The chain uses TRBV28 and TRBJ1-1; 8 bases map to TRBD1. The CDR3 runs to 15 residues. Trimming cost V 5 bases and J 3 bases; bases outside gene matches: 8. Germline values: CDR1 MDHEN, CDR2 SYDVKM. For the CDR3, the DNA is TGTGCCAGCAGTATTACGGACAGGGTTCACACTGAAGCTTTCTTT. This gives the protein CASSITDRVHTEAFF.

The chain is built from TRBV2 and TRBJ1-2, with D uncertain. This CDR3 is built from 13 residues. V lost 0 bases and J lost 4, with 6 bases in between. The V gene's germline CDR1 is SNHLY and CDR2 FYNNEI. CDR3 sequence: CASSEASVYGYTF. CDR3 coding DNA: TGTGCCAGCAGTGAAGCATCTGTCTATGGCTACACCTTC.

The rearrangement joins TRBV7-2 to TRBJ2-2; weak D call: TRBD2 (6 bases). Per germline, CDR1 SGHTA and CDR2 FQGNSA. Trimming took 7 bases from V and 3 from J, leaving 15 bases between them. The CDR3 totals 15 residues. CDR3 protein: CASTPWGGDTGELFF. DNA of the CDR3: TGTGCCAGCACCCCATGGGGCGGGGACACCGGGGAGCTGTTTTTT.

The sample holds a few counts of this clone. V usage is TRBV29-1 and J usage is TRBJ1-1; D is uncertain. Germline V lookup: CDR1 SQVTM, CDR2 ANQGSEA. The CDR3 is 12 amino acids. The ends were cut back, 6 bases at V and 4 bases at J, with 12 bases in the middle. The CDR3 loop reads CSVPGSGTEAFF. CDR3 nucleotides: TGCAGCGTCCCTGGGTCTGGCACTGAAGCTTTCTTT.

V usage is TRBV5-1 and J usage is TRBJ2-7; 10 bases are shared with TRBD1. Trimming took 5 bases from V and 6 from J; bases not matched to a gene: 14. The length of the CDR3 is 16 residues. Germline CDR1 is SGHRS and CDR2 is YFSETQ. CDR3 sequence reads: CASSFFPGQGRGEQYF. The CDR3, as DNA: TGCGCCAGCAGTTTTTTTCCGGGACAGGGGAGAGGCGAGCAGTACTTC.

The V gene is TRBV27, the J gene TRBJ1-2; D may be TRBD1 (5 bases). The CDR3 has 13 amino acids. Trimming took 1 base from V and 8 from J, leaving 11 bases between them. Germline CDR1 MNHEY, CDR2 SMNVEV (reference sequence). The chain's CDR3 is CASSLWGTGGYTF. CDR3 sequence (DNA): TGTGCCAGCAGTTTATGGGGGACCGGAGGCTACACCTTC.

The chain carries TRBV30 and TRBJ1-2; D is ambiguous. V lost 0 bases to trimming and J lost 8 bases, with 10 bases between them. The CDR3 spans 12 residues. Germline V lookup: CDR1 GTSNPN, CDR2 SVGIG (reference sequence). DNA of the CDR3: TGTGCCTGGAGTGTCCTCAGCCTGGGCTACACCTTC. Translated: CAWSVLSLGYTF.

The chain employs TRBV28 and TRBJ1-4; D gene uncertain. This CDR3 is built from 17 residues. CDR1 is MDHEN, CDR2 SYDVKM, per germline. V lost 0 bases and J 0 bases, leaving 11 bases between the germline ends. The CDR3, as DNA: TGTGCCAGCAGTTTATGCTCGGGGTATGCAACTAATGAAAAACTGTTTTTT. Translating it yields CASSLCSGYATNEKLFF. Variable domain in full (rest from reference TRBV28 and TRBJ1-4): DVKVTQSSRYLVKRTGEKVFLECVQDMDHENMFWYRQDPGLGLRLIYFSYDVKMKEKGDIPEGYSVSREKKERFSLILESASTNQTSMYLCASSLCSGYATNEKLFFGSGTQLSVL.

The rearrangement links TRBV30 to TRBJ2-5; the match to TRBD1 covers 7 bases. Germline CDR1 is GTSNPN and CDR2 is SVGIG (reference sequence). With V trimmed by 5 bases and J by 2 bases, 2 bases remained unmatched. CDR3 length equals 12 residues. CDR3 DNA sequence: TGTGCCTGGGGCAGGGGGCAAGAGACCCAGTACTTC. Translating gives CAWGRGQETQYF.

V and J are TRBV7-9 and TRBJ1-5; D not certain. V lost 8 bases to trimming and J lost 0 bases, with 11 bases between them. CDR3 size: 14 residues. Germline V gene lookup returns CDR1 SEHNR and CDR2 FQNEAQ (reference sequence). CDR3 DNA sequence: TGTGCCAGCGCTGTGGCGGATAGCAATCAGCCCCAGCATTTT. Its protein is CASAVADSNQPQHF.

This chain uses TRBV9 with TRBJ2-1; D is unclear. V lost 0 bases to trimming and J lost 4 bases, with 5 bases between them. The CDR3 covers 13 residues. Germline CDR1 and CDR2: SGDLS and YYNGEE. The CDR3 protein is CASSVVWYNEQFF. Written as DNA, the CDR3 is TGTGCCAGCAGCGTAGTTTGGTACAATGAGCAGTTCTTC.

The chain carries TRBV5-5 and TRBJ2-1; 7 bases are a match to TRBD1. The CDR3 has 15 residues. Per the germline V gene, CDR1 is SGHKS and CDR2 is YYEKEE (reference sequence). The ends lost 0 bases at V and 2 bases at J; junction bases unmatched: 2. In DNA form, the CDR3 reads TGTGCCAGCAGCTTGGGGGACAGAACCTACAATGAGCAGTTCTTC. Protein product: CASSLGDRTYNEQFF.

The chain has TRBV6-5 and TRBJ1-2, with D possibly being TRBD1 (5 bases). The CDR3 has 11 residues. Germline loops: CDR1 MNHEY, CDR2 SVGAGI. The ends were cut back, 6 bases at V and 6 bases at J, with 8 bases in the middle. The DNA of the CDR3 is TGTGCCAGCAGCTCAGGGAATGGCTACACCTTC. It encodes CASSSGNGYTF.

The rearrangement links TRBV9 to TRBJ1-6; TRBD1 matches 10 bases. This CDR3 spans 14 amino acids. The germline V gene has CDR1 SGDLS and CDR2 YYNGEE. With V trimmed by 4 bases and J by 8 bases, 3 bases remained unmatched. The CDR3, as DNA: TGTGCCAGCAGCCCAGGACAGGGGGATTCACCCCTCCACTTT. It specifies CASSPGQGDSPLHF.

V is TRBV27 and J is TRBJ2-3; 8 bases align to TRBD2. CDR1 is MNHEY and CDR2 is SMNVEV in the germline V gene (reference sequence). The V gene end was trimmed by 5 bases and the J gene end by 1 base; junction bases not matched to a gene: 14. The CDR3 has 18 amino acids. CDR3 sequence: CASSPSSFPTSGTDTQYF. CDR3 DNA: TGTGCCAGCAGTCCCTCATCCTTTCCGACTAGCGGCACAGATACGCAGTATTTT.

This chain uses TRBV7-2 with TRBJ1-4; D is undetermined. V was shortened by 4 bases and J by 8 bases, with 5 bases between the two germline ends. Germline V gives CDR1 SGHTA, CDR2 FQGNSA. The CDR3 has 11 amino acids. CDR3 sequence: CASSSAEKLFF. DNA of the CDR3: TGTGCCAGCAGCTCGGCCGAAAAACTGTTTTTT.

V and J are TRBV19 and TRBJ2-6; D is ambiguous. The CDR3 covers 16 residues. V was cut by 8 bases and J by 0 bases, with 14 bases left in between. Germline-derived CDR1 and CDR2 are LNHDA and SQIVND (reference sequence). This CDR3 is CASHPGPLSGANVLTF. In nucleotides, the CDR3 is TGTGCCAGTCATCCCGGTCCCCTCTCTGGGGCCAACGTCCTGACTTTC.

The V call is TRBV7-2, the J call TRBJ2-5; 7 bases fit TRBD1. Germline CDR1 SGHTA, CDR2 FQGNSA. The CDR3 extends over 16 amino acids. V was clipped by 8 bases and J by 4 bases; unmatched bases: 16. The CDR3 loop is CASRTEAGQATETQYF. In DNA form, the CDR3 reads TGTGCCAGCCGTACGGAGGCAGGACAGGCGACAGAGACCCAGTACTTC.

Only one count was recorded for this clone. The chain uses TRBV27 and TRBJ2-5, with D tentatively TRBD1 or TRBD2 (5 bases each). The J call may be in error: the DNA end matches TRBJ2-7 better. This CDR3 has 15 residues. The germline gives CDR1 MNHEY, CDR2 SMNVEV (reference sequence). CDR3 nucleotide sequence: TGTGCCAGCGGGGCCGGGGTGGCGGTTTGGTACGAGCAGTACTTC. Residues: CASGAGVAVWYEQYF.

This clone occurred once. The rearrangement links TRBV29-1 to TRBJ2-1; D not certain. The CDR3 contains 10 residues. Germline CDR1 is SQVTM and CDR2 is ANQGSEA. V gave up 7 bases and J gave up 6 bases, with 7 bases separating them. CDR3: CSAVINEQFF. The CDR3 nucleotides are TGCAGCGCCGTCATCAATGAGCAGTTCTTC.

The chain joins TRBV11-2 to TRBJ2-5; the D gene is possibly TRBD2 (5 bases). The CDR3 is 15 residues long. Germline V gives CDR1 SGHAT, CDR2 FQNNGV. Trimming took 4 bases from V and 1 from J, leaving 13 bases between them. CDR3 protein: CASSSGPTSQETQYF. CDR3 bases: TGTGCCAGCAGCTCTGGTCCAACTAGCCAAGAGACCCAGTACTTC.

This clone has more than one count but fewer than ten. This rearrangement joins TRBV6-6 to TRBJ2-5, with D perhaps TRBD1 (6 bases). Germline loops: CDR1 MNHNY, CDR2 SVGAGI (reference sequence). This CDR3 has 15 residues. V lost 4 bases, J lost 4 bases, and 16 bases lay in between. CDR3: CASSFTGMQGETQYF. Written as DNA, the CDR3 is TGTGCCAGCAGTTTCACAGGGATGCAGGGAGAGACCCAGTACTTC.